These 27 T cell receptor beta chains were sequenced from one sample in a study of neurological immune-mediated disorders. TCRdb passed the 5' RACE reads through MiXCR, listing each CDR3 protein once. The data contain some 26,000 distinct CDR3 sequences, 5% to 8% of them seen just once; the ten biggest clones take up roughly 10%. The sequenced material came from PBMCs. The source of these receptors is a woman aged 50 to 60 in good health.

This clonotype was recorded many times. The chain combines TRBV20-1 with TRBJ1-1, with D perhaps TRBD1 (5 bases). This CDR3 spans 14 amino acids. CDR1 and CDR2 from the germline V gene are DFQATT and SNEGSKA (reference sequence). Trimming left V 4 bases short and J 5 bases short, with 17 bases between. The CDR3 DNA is TGCAGTGCTAAAGGGACCGGCGAGAGGACTGAAGCTTTCTTT. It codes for CSAKGTGERTEAFF.

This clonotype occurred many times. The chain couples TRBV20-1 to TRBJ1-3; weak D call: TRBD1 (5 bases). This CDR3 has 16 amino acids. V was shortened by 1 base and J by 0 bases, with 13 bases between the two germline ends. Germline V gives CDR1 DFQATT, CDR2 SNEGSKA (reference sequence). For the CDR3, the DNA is TGCAGTGCTAGAGGGCTTGGGGGTCACTCTGGAAACACCATATATTTT. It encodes CSARGLGGHSGNTIYF.

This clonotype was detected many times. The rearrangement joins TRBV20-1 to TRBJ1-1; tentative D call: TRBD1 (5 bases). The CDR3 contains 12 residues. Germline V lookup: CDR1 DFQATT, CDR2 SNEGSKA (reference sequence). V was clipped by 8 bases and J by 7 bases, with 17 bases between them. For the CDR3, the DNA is TGCAGTTCCAAGCCGCGGGGGGTTGAAGCTTTCTTT. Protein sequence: CSSKPRGVEAFF.

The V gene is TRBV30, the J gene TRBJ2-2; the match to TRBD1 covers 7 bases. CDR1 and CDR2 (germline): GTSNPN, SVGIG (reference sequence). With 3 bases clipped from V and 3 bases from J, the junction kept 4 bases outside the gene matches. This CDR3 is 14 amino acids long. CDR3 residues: CAWRPGQYTGELFF. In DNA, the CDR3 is TGTGCCTGGAGGCCGGGACAGTACACCGGGGAGCTGTTTTTT. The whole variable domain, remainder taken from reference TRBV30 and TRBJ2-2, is SQTIHQWPATLVQPVGSPLSLECTVEGTSNPNLYWYRQAAGRGLQLLFYSVGIGQISSEVPQNLSASRPQDRQFILSSKKLLLSDSGFYLCAWRPGQYTGELFFGEGSRLTVL.

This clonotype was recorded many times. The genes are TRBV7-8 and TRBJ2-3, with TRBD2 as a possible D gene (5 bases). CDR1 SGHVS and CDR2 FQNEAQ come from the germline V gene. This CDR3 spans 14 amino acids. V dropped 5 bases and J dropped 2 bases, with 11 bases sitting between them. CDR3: CASSLTRITDTQYF. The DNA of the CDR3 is TGTGCCAGCAGCCTAACTAGGATCACAGATACGCAGTATTTT.

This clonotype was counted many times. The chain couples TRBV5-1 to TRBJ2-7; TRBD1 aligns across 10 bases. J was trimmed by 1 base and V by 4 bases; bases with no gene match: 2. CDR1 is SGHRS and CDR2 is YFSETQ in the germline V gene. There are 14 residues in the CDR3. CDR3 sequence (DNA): TGCGCCAGCAGCCCGGGACAGGGGTCCTACGAGCAGTACTTC. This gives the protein CASSPGQGSYEQYF.

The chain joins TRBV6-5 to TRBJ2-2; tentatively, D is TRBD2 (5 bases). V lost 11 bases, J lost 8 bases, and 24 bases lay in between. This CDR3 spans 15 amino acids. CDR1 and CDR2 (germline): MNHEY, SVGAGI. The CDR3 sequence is CASQKVSGIWGELFF. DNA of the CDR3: TGTGCCTCTCAAAAAGTTTCGGGGATCTGGGGGGAGCTGTTTTTT.

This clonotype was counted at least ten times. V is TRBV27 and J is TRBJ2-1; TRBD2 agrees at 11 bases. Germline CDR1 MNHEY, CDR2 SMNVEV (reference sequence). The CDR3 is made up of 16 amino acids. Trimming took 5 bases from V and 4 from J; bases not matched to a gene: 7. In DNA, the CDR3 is TGTGCCAGCAGTCTCTTACTAGCGGGGGAGTACAATGAGCAGTTCTTC. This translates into CASSLLLAGEYNEQFF.

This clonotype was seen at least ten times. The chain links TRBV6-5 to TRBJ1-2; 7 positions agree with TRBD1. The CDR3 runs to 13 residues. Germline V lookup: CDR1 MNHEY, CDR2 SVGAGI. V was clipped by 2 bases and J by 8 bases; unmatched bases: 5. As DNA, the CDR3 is TGTGCCAGCAGTTACAACGCAGGGGGGGGCTACACCTTC. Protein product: CASSYNAGGGYTF.

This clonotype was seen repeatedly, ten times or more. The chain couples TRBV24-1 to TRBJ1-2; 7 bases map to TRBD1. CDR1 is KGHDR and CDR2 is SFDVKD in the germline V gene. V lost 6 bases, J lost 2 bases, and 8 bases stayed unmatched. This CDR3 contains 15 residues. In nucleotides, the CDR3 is TGTGCCACCAGTCCCACAGGGGAGAAAAACTATGGCTACACCTTC. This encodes CATSPTGEKNYGYTF.

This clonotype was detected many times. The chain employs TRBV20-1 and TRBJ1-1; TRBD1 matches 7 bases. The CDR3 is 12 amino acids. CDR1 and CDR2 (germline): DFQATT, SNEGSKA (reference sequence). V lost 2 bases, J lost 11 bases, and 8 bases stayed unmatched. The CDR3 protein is CSARRQGRTAFF. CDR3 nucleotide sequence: TGCAGTGCTAGACGACAGGGACGAACGGCTTTCTTT.

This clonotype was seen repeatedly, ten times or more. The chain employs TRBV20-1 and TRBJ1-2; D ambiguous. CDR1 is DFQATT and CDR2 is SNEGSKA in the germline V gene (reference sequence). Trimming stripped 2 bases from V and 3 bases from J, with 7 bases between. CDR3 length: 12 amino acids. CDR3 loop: CSARSQDYGYTF. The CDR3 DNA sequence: TGCAGTGCTAGATCGCAAGACTATGGCTACACCTTC.

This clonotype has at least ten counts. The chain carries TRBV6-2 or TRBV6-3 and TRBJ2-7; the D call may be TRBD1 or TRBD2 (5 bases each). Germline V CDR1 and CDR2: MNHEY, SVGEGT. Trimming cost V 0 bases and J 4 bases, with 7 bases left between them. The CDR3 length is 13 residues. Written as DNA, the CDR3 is TGTGCCAGCAGTTACTCGGGACCGTACGAGCAGTACTTC. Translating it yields CASSYSGPYEQYF.

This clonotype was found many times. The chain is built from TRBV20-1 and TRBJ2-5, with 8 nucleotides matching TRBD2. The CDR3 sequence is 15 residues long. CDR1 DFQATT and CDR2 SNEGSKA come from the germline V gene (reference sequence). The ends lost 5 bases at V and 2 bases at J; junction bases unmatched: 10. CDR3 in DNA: TGCAGTGCTGGAAGTGATAGCGGGACTCAAGAGACCCAGTACTTC. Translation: CSAGSDSGTQETQYF.

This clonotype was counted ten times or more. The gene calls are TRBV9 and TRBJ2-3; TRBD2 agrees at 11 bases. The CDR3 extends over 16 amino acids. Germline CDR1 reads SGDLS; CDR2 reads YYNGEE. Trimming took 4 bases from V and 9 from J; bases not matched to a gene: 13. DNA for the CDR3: TGTGCCAGCAGCATTGTTGATAGCGGGGGGGCAGGAACGCAGTATTTT. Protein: CASSIVDSGGAGTQYF.

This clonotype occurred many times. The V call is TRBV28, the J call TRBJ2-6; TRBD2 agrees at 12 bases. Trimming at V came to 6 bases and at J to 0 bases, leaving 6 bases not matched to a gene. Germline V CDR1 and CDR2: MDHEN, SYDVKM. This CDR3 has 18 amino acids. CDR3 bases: TGTGCCAGCAGACGGACTAGCGGGGCTAGCTCTGGGGCCAACGTCCTGACTTTC. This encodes CASRRTSGASSGANVLTF.

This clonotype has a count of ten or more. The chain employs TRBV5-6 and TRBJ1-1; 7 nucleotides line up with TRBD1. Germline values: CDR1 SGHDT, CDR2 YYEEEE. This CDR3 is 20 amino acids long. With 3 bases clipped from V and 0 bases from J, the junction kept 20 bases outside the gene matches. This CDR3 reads CASSSQWGGRGRQVNTEAFF. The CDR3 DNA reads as TGTGCCAGCAGCTCCCAGTGGGGCGGCAGGGGGAGACAGGTGAACACTGAAGCTTTCTTT.

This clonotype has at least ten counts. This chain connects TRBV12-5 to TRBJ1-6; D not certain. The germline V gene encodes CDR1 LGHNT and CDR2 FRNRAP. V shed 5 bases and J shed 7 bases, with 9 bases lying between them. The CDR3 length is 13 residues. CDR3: CASGTVENSPLHF. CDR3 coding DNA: TGTGCTAGTGGTACCGTTGAAAATTCACCCCTCCACTTT. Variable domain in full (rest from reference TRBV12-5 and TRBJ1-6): DARVTQTPRHKVTEMGQEVTMRCQPILGHNTVFWYRQTMMQGLELLAYFRNRAPLDDSGMPKDRFSAEMPDATLATLKIQPSEPRDSAVYFCASGTVENSPLHFGNGTRLTVT.

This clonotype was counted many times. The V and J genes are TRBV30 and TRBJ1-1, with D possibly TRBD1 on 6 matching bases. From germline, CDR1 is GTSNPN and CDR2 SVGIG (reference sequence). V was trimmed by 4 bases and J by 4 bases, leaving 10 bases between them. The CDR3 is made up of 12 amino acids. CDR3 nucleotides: TGTGCCTGGAAAAGAGGGGGCACTGAAGCTTTCTTT. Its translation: CAWKRGGTEAFF.

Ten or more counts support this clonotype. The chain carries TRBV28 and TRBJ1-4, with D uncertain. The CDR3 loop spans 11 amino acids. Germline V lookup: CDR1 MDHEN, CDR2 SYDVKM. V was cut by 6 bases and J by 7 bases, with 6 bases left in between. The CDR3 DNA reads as TGTGCCAGCAGCAAAACTGAAAAACTGTTTTTT. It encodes CASSKTEKLFF.

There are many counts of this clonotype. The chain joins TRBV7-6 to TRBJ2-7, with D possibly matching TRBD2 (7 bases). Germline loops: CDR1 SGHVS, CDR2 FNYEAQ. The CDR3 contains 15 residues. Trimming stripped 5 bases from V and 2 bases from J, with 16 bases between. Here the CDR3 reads CASSAGAAGTYEQYF. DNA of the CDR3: TGTGCCAGCAGCGCGGGGGCGGCCGGTACCTACGAGCAGTACTTC.

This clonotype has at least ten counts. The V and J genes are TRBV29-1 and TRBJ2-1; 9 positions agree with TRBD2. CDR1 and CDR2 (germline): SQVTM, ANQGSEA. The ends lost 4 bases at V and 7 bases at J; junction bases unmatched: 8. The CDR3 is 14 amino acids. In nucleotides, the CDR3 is TGCAGCGTTGTGGGAGCGGGGGGTCGGAATGAGCAGTTCTTC. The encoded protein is CSVVGAGGRNEQFF.

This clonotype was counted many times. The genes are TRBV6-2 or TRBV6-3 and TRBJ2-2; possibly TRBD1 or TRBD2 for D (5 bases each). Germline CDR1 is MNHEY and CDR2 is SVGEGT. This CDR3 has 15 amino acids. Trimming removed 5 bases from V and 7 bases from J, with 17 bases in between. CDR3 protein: CASSVPGLAGGELFF. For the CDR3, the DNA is TGTGCCAGCAGTGTCCCGGGGCTAGCCGGCGGGGAGCTGTTTTTT.

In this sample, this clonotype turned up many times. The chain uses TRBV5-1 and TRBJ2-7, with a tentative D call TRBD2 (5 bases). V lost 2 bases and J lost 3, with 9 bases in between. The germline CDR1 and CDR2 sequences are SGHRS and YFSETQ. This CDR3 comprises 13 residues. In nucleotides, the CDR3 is TGCGCCAGCAGCTTCGGGGTGGGCTACGAGCAGTACTTC. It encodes CASSFGVGYEQYF.

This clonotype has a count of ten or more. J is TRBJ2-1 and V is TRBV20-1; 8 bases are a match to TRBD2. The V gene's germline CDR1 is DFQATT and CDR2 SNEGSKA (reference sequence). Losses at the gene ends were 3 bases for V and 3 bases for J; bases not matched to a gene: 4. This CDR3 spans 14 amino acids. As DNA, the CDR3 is TGCAGTGCTAGCGGCGCGGGGGGCTACAATGAGCAGTTCTTC. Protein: CSASGAGGYNEQFF.

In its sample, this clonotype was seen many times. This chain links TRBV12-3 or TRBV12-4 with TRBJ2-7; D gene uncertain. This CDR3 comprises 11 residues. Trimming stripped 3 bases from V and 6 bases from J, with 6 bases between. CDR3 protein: CASSLFFEQYF. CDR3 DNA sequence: TGTGCCAGCAGTTTGTTCTTCGAGCAGTACTTC.

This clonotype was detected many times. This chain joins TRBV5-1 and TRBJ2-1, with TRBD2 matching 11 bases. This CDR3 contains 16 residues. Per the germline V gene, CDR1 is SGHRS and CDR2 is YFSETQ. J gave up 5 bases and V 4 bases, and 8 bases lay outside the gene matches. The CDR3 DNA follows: TGCGCCAGCAGCCTCCGACTAGCGGGAACGAACAATGAGCAGTTCTTC. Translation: CASSLRLAGTNNEQFF.